This is a list of T cell receptor beta chains from one sample in a study of shared clonotypes between healthy human individuals. The protocol was immunoSEQ multiplex PCR, while the TCRdb copy is restricted to in-frame clones and leaves out a portion. In the table there are 2,100,000 or so clones, 90% to 97% of which are singletons. The sample taken for sequencing was naive CD4+ T cells sorted from blood. The receptors stem from a man aged 18 to 35 in good health. Each CDR3 is given with its conserved first and last residue. The D gene is left open where the match is weak. Clone size is not always given. Where it is, it says once, few, many or a class for expanded clones.

>-|-|TRBJ2-7|TRBV2
CASTFYPPSRTSAEREQYF
TGTGCCAGCACGTTTTACCCTCCCTCCCGGACATCGGCCGAGCGCGAGCAGTACTTC
>TRBD1|-|TRBJ1-5|TRBV27
CASSEGDRGSNQPQHF
TGTGCCAGCAGTGAAGGGGACAGGGGTAGCAATCAGCCCCAGCATTTT
>TRBD1|-|TRBJ2-7|TRBV7-9
CASSSGQVTYEQYF
TGTGCCAGCAGCTCCGGACAGGTTACCTACGAGCAGTACTTC
>-|-|TRBJ1-4|TRBV5-6
CASSSTGLPNEKLFF
TGTGCCAGCAGCTCGACAGGATTGCCGAATGAAAAACTGTTTTTT
>-|-|TRBJ1-3|TRBV5-6
CASSLDQGSFGNTIYF
TGTGCCAGCAGCTTGGACCAGGGTAGTTTTGGAAACACCATATATTTT
>-|-|TRBJ2-7|TRBV19
CATRTAASYEQYF
TGTGCCACCCGGACGGCCGCCTCCTACGAGCAGTACTTC
>-|-|TRBJ1-5|TRBV20-1
CSGGGNQPQHF
TGCAGTGGGGGGGGCAATCAGCCCCAGCATTTT
>-|few|TRBJ1-1|TRBV19
CASSQDRLNTEAFF
TGTGCCAGTAGCCAGGACAGATTGAACACTGAAGCTTTCTTT
>-|once|TRBJ1-1|TRBV18
CASSPPTGVAFF
TGTGCCAGCTCACCACCGACCGGGGTGGCTTTCTTT
>TRBD2|once|TRBJ2-7|TRBV28
CASSQGLAKVF
TGTGCCAGCAGCCAGGGACTAGCAAAAGTGTTC
>-|-|TRBJ1-6|TRBV10-3
CAISESVGGGSPLHF
TGTGCCATCAGTGAGTCGGTTGGAGGGGGTTCACCCCTCCACTTT
>-|-|TRBJ2-7|TRBV19
CASSIGTASYEQYF
TGTGCCAGTAGTATCGGGACGGCCTCCTACGAGCAGTACTTC
>TRBD2|-|TRBJ2-5|TRBV18
CASSPETSGGAKTQYF
TGTGCCAGCTCACCGGAGACTAGCGGGGGGGCTAAGACCCAGTACTTC
>-|few|TRBJ1-6|TRBV12-5
CASGLRSF
TGTGCTAGTGGTCTACGGTCCTTT
>-|-|TRBJ1-5|TRBV5-1
CASSLGGNNQPQHF
TGCGCCAGCAGCTTGGGGGGGAACAATCAGCCCCAGCATTTT
>TRBD1|-|TRBJ1-2|TRBV28
CASSPETGTVTYGYTF
TGTGCCAGCAGCCCTGAAACCGGGACAGTGACTTATGGCTACACCTTC
>TRBD1|-|TRBJ2-6|TRBV6-7
CASRGDRAAGANVLTF
TGTGCCAGCAGGGGGGACAGGGCAGCTGGGGCCAACGTCCTGACTTTC
>-|-|TRBJ1-5|TRBV4-1
CASSLDRTNNQPQHF
TGCGCCAGCAGCCTCGACAGGACAAACAATCAGCCCCAGCATTTT
>-|few|TRBJ1-2|TRBV29-1
CSVGDTNYGYTF
TGCAGCGTGGGGGACACCAACTATGGCTACACCTTC
>TRBD2|-|TRBJ2-5|TRBV4-2
CASSQDGRTSGGLQETQYF
TGTGCCAGCAGCCAAGATGGTAGGACTAGCGGGGGGCTTCAAGAGACCCAGTACTTC
>-|-|TRBJ1-6|TRBV11-3
CASSLGLNSPLHF
TGTGCCAGCAGCTTAGGACTGAATTCACCCCTCCACTTT
>TRBD1|once|TRBJ2-2|TRBV2
CASSQGTAAGELFF
TGTGCCAGCAGTCAGGGGACAGCAGCCGGGGAGCTGTTTTTT
>TRBD2|-|TRBJ2-2|TRBV7-2
CASSPKKRLAGMGGELFF
TGTGCCAGCAGCCCAAAAAAAAGACTAGCGGGGATGGGCGGGGAGCTGTTTTTT
>-|-|TRBJ2-5|TRBV18
CASSPPGKTQYF
TGTGCCAGCTCACCACCCGGAAAGACCCAGTACTTC
>-|-|TRBJ1-2|TRBV2
CASRKDSYGYTF
TGTGCCAGCAGAAAGGACAGTTATGGCTACACCTTC
>-|once|TRBJ1-2|TRBV4-3
CASRPTPGTGYGYTF
TGCGCCAGCAGACCAACCCCCGGGACGGGCTATGGCTACACCTTC
>TRBD1|-|TRBJ1-1|TRBV10-2
CASSGDRGTEAFF
TGCGCCAGCAGTGGAGACAGGGGCACTGAAGCTTTCTTT
>-|-|TRBJ2-5|TRBV4-3
CASSHALLQETQYF
TGCGCCAGCAGCCATGCCCTGCTCCAAGAGACCCAGTACTTC
>-|-|TRBJ2-4|TRBV2
CASTGNSVAKNIQYF
TGTGCCAGCACAGGGAACAGTGTAGCCAAAAACATTCAGTACTTC
>TRBD2|-|TRBJ2-7|TRBV18
CASSPTSGGTYEQYF
TGTGCCAGCTCACCAACTAGCGGGGGCACCTACGAGCAGTACTTC
>TRBD1|-|TRBJ2-7|TRBV27
CASSLSAAGGSYEQYF
TGTGCCAGCAGTTTATCGGCGGCAGGGGGTTCCTACGAGCAGTACTTC
>-|-|TRBJ1-2|TRBV4-1
CASSQDPSGTDKKRDGYTF
TGCGCCAGCAGCCAAGATCCTTCTGGAACGGACAAAAAGAGGGATGGCTACACCTTC
>-|-|TRBJ2-3|TRBV6-1
CASSERLGGPDTQYF
TGTGCCAGCAGTGAAAGGTTAGGAGGGCCAGATACGCAGTATTTT
>TRBD1|-|TRBJ2-5|TRBV18
CASSPPARGETQYF
TGTGCCAGCTCACCACCGGCCAGGGGGGAGACCCAGTACTTC
>TRBD2|-|TRBJ2-3|TRBV5-1
CASSPSLAGGTDTQYF
TGCGCCAGCAGCCCTTCACTAGCGGGGGGGACAGATACGCAGTATTTT
>-|-|TRBJ1-5|TRBV7-8
CASSFTGNNQPQHF
TGTGCCAGCAGCTTCACAGGGAACAATCAGCCCCAGCATTTT
>-|once|TRBJ1-1|TRBV7-2
CASSLGTGYTEAFF
TGTGCCAGCAGCCTAGGGACCGGATACACTGAAGCTTTCTTT
>-|-|TRBJ1-2|TRBV9
CASSSDGAGGYTF
TGTGCCAGCAGCTCGGACGGGGCAGGAGGCTACACCTTC
>TRBD2|-|TRBJ2-5|TRBV10-3
CATRRTRILQETQYF
TGTGCCACACGACGGACTAGGATACTCCAAGAGACCCAGTACTTC
>TRBD1|-|TRBJ2-7|TRBV28
CASSLGQGTGEQYF
TGTGCCAGCAGTTTAGGACAGGGGACGGGCGAGCAGTACTTC
>-|few|TRBJ1-3|TRBV30
CAWSVGRAYGNTIYF
TGTGCCTGGAGTGTCGGCAGGGCTTATGGAAACACCATATATTTT